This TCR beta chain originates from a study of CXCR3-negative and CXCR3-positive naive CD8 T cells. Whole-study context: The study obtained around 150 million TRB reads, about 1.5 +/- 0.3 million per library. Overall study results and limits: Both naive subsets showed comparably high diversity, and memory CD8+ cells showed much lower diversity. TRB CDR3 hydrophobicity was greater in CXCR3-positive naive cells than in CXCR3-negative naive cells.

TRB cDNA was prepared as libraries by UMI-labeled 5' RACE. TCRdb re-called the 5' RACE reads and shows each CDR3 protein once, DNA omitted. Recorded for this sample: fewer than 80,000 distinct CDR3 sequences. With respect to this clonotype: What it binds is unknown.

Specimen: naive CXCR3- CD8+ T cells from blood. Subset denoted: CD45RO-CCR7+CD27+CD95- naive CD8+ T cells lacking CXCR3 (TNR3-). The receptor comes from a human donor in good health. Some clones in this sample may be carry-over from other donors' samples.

CDR3 in amino acids: CSVDGGGTTYEQYF. V gene TRBV29-1 combines with J gene TRBJ2-7. Per germline, CDR1 SQVTM and CDR2 ANQGSEA. The CDR3 has 14 residues.